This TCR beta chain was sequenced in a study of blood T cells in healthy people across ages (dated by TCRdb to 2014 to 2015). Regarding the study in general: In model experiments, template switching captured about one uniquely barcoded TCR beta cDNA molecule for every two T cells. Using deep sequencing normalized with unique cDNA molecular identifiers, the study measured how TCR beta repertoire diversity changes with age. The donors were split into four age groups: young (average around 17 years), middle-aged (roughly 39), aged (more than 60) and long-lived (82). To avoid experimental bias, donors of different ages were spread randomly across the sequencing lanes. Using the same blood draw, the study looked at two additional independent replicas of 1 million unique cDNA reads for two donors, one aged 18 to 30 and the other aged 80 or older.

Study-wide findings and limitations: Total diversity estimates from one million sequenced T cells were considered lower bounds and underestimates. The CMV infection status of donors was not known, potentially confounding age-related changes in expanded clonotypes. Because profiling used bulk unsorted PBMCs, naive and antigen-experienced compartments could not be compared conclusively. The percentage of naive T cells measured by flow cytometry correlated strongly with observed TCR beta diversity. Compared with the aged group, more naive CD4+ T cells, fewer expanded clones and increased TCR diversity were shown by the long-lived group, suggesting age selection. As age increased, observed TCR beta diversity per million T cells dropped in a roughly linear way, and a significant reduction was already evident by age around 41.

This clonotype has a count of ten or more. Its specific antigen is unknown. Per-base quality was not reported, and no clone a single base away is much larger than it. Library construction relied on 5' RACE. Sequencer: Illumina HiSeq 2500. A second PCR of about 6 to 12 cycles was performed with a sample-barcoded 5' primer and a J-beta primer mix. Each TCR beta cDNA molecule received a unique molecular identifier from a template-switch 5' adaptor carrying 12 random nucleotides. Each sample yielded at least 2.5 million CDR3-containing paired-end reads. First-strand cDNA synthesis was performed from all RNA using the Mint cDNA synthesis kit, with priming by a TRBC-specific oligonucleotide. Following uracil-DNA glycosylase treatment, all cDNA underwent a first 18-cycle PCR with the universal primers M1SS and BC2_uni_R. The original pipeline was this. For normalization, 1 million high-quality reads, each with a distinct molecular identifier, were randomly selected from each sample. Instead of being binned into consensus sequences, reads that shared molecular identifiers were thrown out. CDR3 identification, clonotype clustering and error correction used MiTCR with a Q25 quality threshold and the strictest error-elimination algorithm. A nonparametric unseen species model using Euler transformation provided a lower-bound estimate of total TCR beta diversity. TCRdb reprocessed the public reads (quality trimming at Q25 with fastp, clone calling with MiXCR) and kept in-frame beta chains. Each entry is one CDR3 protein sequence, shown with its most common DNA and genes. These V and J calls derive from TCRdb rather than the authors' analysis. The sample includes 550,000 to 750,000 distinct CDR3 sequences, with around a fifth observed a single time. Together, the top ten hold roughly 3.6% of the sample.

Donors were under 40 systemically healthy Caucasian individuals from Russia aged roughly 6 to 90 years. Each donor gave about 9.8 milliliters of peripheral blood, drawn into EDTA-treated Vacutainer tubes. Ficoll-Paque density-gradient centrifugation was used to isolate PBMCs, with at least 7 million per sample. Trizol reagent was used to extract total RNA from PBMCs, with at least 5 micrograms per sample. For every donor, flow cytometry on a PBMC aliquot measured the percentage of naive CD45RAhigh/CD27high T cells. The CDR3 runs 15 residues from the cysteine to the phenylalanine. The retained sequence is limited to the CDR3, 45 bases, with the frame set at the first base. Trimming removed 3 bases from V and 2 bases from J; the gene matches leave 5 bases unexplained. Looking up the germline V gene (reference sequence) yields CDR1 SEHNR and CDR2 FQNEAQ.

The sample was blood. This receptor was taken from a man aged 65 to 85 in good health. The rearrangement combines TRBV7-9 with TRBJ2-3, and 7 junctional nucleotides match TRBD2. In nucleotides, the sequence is TGTGCCAGCAGCTTCTCGGGAGGATCCACAGATACGCAGTATTTT. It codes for CASSFSGGSTDTQYF.